This passage covers 2 T cell receptor beta chains from one sample sequenced in a study of shared clonotypes between healthy human individuals. Data came from immunoSEQ multiplex PCR; TCRdb stores just in-frame clones and leaves some out. Among 2 million to 2.5 million clones listed, more than 85% were seen once. Material: naive CD4+ T cells from PBMCs. Subset of the sample: CD45RA+ positively selected. These receptor sequences come from a man in his late teens or twenties in good health. Some clones in this sample may be carry-over from other donors' samples.

The V gene is TRBV30, the J gene TRBJ2-1; D perhaps matches TRBD2 (6 bases). Per germline, CDR1 GTSNPN and CDR2 SVGIG (reference sequence). Trimming removed 4 bases at V and 7 bases at J, with 14 bases between. This CDR3 comprises 13 residues. The CDR3 here is CAWKHAAGNEQFF. The CDR3 nucleotides read TGTGCCTGGAAACACGCTGCGGGGAATGAGCAGTTCTTC.

The chain uses TRBV7-3 and TRBJ2-3; 10 nucleotides line up with TRBD1. CDR3 length: 14 amino acids. V was pared by 5 bases and J by 6 bases, with 5 bases of the junction left unmatched. Germline CDR1 and CDR2: SGHTA and FQGTGA. CDR3 sequence (DNA): TGTGCCAGCAGCCCGACAGGGGGCCCCGATACGCAGTATTTT. The encoded protein is CASSPTGGPDTQYF.